Each of the 10 T cell receptor beta chains below was sequenced from the same sample in a study of cytomegalovirus exposure and HLA in healthy donors. It was with 60 Vbeta and 13 Jbeta primers that the PCR ran. Measured with immunoSEQ multiplex PCR; TCRdb has only the in-frame clones, and not every one. This sample yields some 120,000 clones, of which more than 75% are seen a single time; 12% belongs to the top ten. The sample was PBMCs. The receptors were gathered from a woman aged 35 to 49 in good health and CMV-seropositive.

This rearrangement joins TRBV28 to TRBJ2-3; 12 bases line up with TRBD2. This CDR3 spans 15 amino acids. J lost 4 bases, V lost 6 bases, and 5 bases had no gene match. Germline CDR1 MDHEN, CDR2 SYDVKM. In nucleotides, the CDR3 is TGTGCCAGCAGGGACCCTAGCGGGGGGGCAGATACGCAGTATTTT. Its translation is CASRDPSGGADTQYF.

The chain has TRBV30 and TRBJ1-2; maybe TRBD1 (6 bases). The CDR3 sequence is 14 residues long. The germline V gene encodes CDR1 GTSNPN and CDR2 SVGIG (reference sequence). V lost 4 bases and J 6 bases, leaving 18 bases between the germline ends. CDR3 amino acids: CAWTRGAGVNGYTF. In DNA form, the CDR3 reads TGTGCCTGGACCCGGGGGGCAGGGGTGAATGGCTACACCTTC. Combining the CDR3 with reference TRBV30 and TRBJ1-2 gives the whole variable domain SQTIHQWPATLVQPVGSPLSLECTVEGTSNPNLYWYRQAAGRGLQLLFYSVGIGQISSEVPQNLSASRPQDRQFILSSKKLLLSDSGFYLCAWTRGAGVNGYTFGSGTRLTVV.

The V and J genes are TRBV7-9 and TRBJ2-7; 10 bases agree with TRBD1. V lost 6 bases, J lost 3 bases, and 8 bases stayed unmatched. The germline gives CDR1 SEHNR, CDR2 FQNEAQ (reference sequence). This CDR3 contains 15 residues. The CDR3 region is CASRFSRDRGYEQYF. DNA for the CDR3: TGTGCCAGCAGATTCTCCCGGGACAGGGGCTACGAGCAGTACTTC.

V gene TRBV5-4 combines with J gene TRBJ1-1; D is unclear. The CDR3 spans 15 residues. V gave up 0 bases and J gave up 0 bases, with 9 bases separating them. Germline CDR1 and CDR2: SGHNT and YYREEE (reference sequence). The CDR3 loop is CASSLDSEMNTEAFF. CDR3 DNA: TGTGCCAGCAGCTTGGATTCAGAAATGAACACTGAAGCTTTCTTT.

This sequence joins TRBV6-5 and TRBJ2-7; 9 bases are shared with TRBD2. Germline CDR1 is MNHEY and CDR2 is SVGAGI. V was clipped by 6 bases and J by 4 bases; unmatched bases: 4. The CDR3 spans 13 residues. CDR3 in amino acids: CASSRAGGYEQYF. Here the CDR3 DNA reads TGTGCCAGCAGCCGAGCGGGGGGTTACGAGCAGTACTTC.

This chain links TRBV19 with TRBJ1-5; unclear D gene. The length of the CDR3 is 16 residues. Trimming took off 5 bases at V and 5 bases at J, with 19 bases between the two ends. The germline V gene encodes CDR1 LNHDA and CDR2 SQIVND (reference sequence). The CDR3 here is CASSASSEGVYQPQHF. CDR3 nucleotide sequence: TGTGCCAGTAGTGCATCTTCAGAGGGTGTTTATCAGCCCCAGCATTTT.

The V gene is TRBV5-1, the J gene TRBJ1-6; no firm D call. The CDR3 is 14 residues long. Germline CDR1 and CDR2: SGHRS and YFSETQ. V dropped 5 bases and J dropped 3 bases, with 9 bases sitting between them. The CDR3 DNA reads as TGCGCCAGCAGTGCGGAGGTCTATAATTCACCCCTCCACTTT. Encoded protein: CASSAEVYNSPLHF.

The chain recombines TRBV7-3 with TRBJ1-1, with D unresolved. V was pared by 6 bases and J by 1 base, with 9 bases between. CDR3 length equals 13 residues. Germline values: CDR1 SGHTA, CDR2 FQGTGA. The CDR3 nucleotides are TGTGCCAGCAGTCAAGGGAGGAACACTGAAGCTTTCTTT. This encodes CASSQGRNTEAFF.

The rearrangement joins TRBV19 to TRBJ1-2; perhaps TRBD1 as D (5 bases). CDR3 length equals 13 residues. The germline CDR1 and CDR2 sequences are LNHDA and SQIVND (reference sequence). V was clipped by 3 bases and J by 4 bases, with 9 bases between them. The CDR3 nucleotides read TGTGCCAGTAGTATTGGGGCAGCCTATGGCTACACCTTC. It translates to CASSIGAAYGYTF.

V usage is TRBV6-1 and J usage is TRBJ2-7; tentative D call: TRBD2 (6 bases). The CDR3 spans 14 residues. Trimming pared 4 bases from V and 2 bases from J, leaving 12 bases between. The germline CDR1 and CDR2 sequences are MNHNS and SASEGT. The CDR3: CASSARGRAYEQYF. The CDR3 DNA follows: TGTGCCAGCAGTGCGCGGGGCCGCGCCTACGAGCAGTACTTC.